This T cell receptor beta chain emerged from a study of blood T cell repertoires in COVID-19. V dropped 3 bases and J dropped 2; count of bases not matched to a gene: 1. The CDR3 is made up of 14 amino acids. Germline V lookup: CDR1 SGHAT, CDR2 FQNNGV. Using immunoSEQ multiplex PCR, the repertoire was profiled, and TCRdb retains in-frame clones only, with some absent. The sample lists roughly 52,000 clones, more than 70% seen once, with just under 25% in the top ten. Input material: peripheral blood. V is TRBV11-2 and J is TRBJ1-5; 7 nucleotides match TRBD1. The sequence was collected from an elderly woman with acute or convalescent COVID-19. The CDR3 loop reads CASSFGQGNQPQHF. DNA of the CDR3: TGTGCCAGCAGCTTTGGACAGGGCAATCAGCCCCAGCATTTT. Based on the CDR3 plus reference TRBV11-2 and TRBJ1-5, the full variable domain is EAGVAQSPRYKIIEKRQSVAFWCNPISGHATLYWYQQILGQGPKLLIQFQNNGVVDDSQLPKDRFSAERLKGVDSTLKIQPAKLEDSAVYLCASSFGQGNQPQHFGDGTRLSIL.